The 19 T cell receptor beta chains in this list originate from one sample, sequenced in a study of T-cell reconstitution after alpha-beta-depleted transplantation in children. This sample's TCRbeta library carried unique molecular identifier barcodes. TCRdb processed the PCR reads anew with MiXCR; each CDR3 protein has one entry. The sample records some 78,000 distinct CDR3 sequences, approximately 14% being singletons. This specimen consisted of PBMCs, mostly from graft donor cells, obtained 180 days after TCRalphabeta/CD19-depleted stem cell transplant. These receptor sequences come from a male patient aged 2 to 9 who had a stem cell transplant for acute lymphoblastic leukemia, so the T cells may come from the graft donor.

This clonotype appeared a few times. This CDR3 is CASSFSGERTDTQYF. The CDR3 nucleotides are TGTGCCAGCAGTTTCTCTGGGGAAAGAACAGATACGCAGTATTTT. This chain links TRBV27 with TRBJ2-3; the D is unclear. CDR3 length: 15 amino acids. The germline gives CDR1 MNHEY, CDR2 SMNVEV (reference sequence). The germline V and J ends were trimmed by 3 bases and 3 bases, with 13 bases remaining between them.

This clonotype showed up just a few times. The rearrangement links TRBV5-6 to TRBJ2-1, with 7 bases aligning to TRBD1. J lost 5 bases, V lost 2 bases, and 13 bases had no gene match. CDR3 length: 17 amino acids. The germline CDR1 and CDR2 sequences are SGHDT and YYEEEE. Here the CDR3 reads CASSLHYDRVYDNEQFF. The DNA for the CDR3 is TGTGCCAGCAGCTTACACTATGACAGGGTTTATGACAATGAGCAGTTCTTC.

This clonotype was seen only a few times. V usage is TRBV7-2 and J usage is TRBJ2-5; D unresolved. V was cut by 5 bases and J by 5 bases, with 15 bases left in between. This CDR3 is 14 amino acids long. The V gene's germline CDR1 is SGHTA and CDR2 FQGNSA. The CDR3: CASSLSGPWETQYF. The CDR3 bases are TGTGCCAGCAGCCTCTCCGGGCCCTGGGAGACCCAGTACTTC.

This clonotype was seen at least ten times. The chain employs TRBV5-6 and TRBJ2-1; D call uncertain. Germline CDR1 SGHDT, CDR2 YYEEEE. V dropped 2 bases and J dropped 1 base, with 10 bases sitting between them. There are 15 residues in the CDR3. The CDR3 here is CASSLLRDSYNEQFF. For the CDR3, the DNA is TGTGCCAGCAGCTTATTAAGGGATTCCTACAATGAGCAGTTCTTC.

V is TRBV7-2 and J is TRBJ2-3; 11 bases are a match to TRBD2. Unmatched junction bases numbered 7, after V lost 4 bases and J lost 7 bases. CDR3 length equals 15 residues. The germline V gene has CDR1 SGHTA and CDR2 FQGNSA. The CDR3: CASSSFTSGGYTQYF. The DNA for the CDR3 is TGTGCCAGCAGCTCCTTTACTAGCGGGGGCTATACGCAGTATTTT.

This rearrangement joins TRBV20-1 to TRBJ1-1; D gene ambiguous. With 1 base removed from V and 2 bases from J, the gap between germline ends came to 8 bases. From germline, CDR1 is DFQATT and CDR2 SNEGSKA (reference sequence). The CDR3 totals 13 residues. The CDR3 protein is CSARGGTNTEAFF. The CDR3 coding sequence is TGCAGTGCTAGAGGTGGAACAAACACTGAAGCTTTCTTT.

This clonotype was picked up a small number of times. The chain's CDR3 is CASSLLPGYGYTF. For the CDR3, the DNA is TGTGCCAGCAGCTTATTACCAGGCTATGGCTACACCTTC. The rearrangement uses TRBV7-9 and TRBJ1-2, with D unresolved. The V end was cut by 2 bases, the J end by 4 bases, with 8 bases between. Germline CDR1 and CDR2: SEHNR and FQNEAQ (reference sequence). The CDR3 loop spans 13 amino acids.

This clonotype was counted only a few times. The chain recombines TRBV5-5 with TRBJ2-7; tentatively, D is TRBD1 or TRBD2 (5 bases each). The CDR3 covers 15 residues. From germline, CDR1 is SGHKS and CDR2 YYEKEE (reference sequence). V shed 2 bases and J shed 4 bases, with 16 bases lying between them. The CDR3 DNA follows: TGTGCCAGCAGCTTTTCCGGGACGGTATCGTACGAGCAGTACTTC. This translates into CASSFSGTVSYEQYF.

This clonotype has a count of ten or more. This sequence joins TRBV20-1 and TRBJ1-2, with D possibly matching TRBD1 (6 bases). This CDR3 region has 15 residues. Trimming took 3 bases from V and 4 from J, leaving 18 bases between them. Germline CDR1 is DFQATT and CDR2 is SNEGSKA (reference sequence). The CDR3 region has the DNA TGCAGTGCTAGTCACAGGGATTCTCCTGCCTATGGCTACACCTTC. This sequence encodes CSASHRDSPAYGYTF.

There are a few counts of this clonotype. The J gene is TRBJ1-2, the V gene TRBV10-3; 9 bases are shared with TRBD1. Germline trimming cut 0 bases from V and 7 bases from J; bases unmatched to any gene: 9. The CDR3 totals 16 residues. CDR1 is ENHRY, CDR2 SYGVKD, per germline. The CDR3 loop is CAISESKKTGGGGYTF. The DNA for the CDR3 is TGTGCCATCAGTGAGTCCAAAAAGACAGGGGGAGGTGGCTACACCTTC.

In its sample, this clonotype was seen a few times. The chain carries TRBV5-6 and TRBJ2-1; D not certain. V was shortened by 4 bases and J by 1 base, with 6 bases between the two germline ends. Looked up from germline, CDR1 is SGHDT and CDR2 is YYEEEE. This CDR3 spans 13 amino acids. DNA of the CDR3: TGTGCCAGCAGCCCGTGGTCCTACAATGAGCAGTTCTTC. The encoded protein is CASSPWSYNEQFF.

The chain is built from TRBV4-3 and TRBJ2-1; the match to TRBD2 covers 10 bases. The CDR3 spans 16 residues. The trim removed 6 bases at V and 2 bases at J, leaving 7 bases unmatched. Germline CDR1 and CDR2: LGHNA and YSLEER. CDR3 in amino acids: CASRKGLAATYNEQFF. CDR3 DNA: TGCGCCAGCAGAAAAGGACTAGCGGCAACCTACAATGAGCAGTTCTTC.

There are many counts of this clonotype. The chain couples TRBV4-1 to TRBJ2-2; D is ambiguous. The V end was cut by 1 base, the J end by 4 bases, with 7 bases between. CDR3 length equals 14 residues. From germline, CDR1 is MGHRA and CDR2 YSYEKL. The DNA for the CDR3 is TGCGCCAGCAGCCAAGGTCCGGTCACCGGGGAGCTGTTTTTT. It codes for CASSQGPVTGELFF.

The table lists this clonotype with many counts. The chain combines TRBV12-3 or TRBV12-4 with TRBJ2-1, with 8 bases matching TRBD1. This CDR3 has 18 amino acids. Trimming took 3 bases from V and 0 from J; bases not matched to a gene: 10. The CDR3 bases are TGTGCCAGCAGTTTCAGGGGACAGGTTTCCAGCTCCTACAATGAGCAGTTCTTC. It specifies CASSFRGQVSSSYNEQFF.

The DNA for the CDR3 is TGCAGTGCTAGAGGTTGGGACAGGGGAGGAGAAAAACTGTTTTTT. It is translated as CSARGWDRGGEKLFF. The chain couples TRBV20-1 to TRBJ1-4; 10 nucleotides agree with TRBD1. The germline gives CDR1 DFQATT, CDR2 SNEGSKA (reference sequence). This CDR3 is built from 15 residues. The junction had 7 bases not matched to a gene; V was cut back by 1 base and J by 8 bases.

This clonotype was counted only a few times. This CDR3 is CSARDRDFGNQPQHF. CDR3 DNA: TGCAGTGCTAGAGACCGGGACTTTGGCAATCAGCCCCAGCATTTT. The V and J genes are TRBV20-1 and TRBJ1-5, with a tentative D call TRBD1 (5 bases). The germline V and J ends were trimmed by 0 bases and 2 bases, with 11 bases remaining between them. Germline V gene lookup returns CDR1 DFQATT and CDR2 SNEGSKA (reference sequence). The CDR3 runs to 15 residues.

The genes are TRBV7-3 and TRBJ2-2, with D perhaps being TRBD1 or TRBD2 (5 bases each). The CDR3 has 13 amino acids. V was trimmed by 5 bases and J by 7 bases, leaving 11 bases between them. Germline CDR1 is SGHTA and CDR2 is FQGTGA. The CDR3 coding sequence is TGTGCCAGCAGCGCGTATGGGGGCGGGGAGCTGTTTTTT. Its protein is CASSAYGGGELFF.

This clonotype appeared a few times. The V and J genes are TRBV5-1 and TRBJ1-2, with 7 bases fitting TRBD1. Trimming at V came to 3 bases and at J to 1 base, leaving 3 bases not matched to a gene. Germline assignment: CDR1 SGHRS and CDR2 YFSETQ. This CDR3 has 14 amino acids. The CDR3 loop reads CASSSAGGNYGYTF. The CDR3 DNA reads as TGCGCCAGCAGCTCAGCAGGGGGTAACTATGGCTACACCTTC.

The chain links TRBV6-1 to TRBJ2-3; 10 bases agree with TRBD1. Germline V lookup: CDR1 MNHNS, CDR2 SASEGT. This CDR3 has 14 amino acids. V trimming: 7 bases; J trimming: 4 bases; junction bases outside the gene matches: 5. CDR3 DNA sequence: TGTGCCAGCATGACGACAGGGGGCTCAGATACGCAGTATTTT. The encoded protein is CASMTTGGSDTQYF.